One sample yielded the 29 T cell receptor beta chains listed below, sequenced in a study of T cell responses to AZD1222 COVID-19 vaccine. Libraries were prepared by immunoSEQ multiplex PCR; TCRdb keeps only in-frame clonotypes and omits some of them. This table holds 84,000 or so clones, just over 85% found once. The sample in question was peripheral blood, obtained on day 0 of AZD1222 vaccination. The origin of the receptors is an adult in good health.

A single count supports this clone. The CDR3 DNA reads TGTGCCAGCTGTCCCGTTGATCCGCAGTACTTC. It translates to CASCPVDPQYF. The V call is TRBV6-4, the J call TRBJ2-7; D is ambiguous. V shed 8 bases and J shed 9 bases, with 14 bases lying between them. Per germline, CDR1 MRHNA and CDR2 SNTAGT. There are 11 residues in the CDR3.

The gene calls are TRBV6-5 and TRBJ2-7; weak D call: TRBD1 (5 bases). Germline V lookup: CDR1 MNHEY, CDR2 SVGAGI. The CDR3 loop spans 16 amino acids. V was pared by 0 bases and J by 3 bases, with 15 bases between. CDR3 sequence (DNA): TGTGCCAGCAGTTACTCGCCGGGTTCAGGGCACTACGAGCAGTACTTC. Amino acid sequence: CASSYSPGSGHYEQYF.

DNA of the CDR3: TGTGCCAGCAGCGCGCGGACTAGCGGGGGCACAGATACGCAGTATTTT. As protein: CASSARTSGGTDTQYF. The chain couples TRBV7-3 to TRBJ2-3, with TRBD2 matching 12 bases. V shed 5 bases, J shed 1 base, and the junction held 4 bases outside the gene matches. This CDR3 is 16 amino acids long. Germline V CDR1 and CDR2: SGHTA, FQGTGA.

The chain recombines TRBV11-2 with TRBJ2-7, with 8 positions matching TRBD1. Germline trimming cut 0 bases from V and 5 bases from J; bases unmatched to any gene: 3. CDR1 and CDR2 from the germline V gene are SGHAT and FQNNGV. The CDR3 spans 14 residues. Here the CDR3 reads CASSLDRTGNEQYF. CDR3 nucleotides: TGTGCCAGCAGCTTAGATAGGACAGGGAACGAGCAGTACTTC.

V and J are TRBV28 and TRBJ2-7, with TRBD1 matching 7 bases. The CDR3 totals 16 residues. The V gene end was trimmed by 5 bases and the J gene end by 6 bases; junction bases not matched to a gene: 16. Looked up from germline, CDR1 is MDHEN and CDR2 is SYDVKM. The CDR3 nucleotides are TGTGCCAGCAGTCTGTCTCCCGGGACAGCCACCCCCGAGCAGTACTTC. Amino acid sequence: CASSLSPGTATPEQYF.

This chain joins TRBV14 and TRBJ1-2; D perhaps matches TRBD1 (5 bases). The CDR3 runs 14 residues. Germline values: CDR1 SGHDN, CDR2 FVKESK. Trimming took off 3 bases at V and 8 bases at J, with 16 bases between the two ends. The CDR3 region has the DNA TGTGCCAGCAGCCAGGCCCGCGGGGCTGGAGGCTACACCTTC. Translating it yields CASSQARGAGGYTF.

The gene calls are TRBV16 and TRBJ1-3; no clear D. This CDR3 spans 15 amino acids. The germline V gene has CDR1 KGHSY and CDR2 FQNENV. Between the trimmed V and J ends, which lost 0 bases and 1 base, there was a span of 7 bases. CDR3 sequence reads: CASSQSGISGNTIYF. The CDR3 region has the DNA TGTGCCAGCAGCCAATCTGGCATTTCTGGAAACACCATATATTTT.

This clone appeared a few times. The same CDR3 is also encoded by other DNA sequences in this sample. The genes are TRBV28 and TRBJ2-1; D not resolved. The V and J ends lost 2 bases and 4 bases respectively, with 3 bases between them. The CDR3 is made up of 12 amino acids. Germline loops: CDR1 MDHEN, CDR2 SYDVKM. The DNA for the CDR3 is TGTGCCAGCAGTTTAAGTTACAATGAGCAGTTCTTC. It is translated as CASSLSYNEQFF.

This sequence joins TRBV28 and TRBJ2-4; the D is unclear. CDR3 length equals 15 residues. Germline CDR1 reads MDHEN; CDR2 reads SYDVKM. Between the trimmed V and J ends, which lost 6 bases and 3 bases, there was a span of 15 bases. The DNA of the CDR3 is TGTGCCAGCAGCCTGGACCCTAATTTCAAAAACATTCAGTACTTC. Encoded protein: CASSLDPNFKNIQYF.

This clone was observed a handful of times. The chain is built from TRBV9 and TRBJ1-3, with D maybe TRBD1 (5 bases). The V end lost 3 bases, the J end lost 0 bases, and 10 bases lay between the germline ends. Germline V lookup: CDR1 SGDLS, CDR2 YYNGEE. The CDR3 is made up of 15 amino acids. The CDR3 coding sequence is TGTGCCAGCAGCGCCGGCGGGACCTCTGGAAACACCATATATTTT. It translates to CASSAGGTSGNTIYF. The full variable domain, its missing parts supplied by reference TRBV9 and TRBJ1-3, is DSGVTQTPKHLITATGQRVTLRCSPRSGDLSVYWYQQSLDQGLQFLIQYYNGEERAKGNILERFSAQQFPDLHSELNLSSLELGDSALYFCASSAGGTSGNTIYFGEGSWLTVV.

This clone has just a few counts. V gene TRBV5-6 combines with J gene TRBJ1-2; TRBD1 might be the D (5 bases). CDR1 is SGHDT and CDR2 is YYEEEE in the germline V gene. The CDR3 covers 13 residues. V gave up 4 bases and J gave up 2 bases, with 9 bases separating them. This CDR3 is CASSARGNYGYTF. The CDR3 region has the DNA TGTGCCAGCAGCGCGCGGGGCAACTATGGCTACACCTTC.

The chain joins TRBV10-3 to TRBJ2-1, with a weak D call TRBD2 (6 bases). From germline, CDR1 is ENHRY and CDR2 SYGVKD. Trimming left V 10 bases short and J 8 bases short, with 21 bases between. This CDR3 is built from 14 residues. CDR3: CATLGEAKGYEQFF. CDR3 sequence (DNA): TGTGCCACCCTAGGGGAGGCTAAGGGGTATGAGCAGTTCTTC.

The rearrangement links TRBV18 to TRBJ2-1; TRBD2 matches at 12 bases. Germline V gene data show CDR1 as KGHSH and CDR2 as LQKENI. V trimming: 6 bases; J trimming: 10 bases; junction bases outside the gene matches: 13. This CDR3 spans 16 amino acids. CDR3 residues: CASSLLPSGRAEEQFF. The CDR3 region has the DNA TGTGCCAGCTCCCTGCTCCCTAGCGGGAGGGCCGAAGAGCAGTTCTTC.

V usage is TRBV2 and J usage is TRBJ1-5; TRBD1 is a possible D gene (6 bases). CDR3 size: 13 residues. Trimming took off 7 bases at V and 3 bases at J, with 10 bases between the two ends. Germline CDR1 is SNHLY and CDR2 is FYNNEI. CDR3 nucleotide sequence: TGTGCCAGCACCGACAGGAACAATCAGCCCCAGCATTTT. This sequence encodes CASTDRNNQPQHF.

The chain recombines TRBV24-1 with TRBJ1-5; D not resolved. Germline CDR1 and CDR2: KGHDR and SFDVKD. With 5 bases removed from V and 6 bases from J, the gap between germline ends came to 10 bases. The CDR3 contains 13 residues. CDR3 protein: CATSGIQGQPQHF. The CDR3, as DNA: TGTGCCACCAGTGGCATACAAGGTCAGCCCCAGCATTTT.

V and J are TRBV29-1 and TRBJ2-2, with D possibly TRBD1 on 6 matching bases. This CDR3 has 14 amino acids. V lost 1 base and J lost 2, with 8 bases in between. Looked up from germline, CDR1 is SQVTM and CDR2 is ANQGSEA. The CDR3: CSVEAQGNTGELFF. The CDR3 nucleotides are TGCAGCGTTGAAGCACAGGGAAACACCGGGGAGCTGTTTTTT.

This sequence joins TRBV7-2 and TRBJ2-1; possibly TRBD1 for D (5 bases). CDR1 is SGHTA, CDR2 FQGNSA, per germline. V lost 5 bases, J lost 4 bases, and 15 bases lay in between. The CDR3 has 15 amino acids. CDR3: CASSPPGARYNEQFF. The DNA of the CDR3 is TGTGCCAGCAGCCCGCCTGGGGCCCGGTACAATGAGCAGTTCTTC.

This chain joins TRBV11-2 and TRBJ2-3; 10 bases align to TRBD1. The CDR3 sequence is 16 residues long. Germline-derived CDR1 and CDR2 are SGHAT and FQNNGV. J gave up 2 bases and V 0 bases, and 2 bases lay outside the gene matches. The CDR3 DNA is TGTGCCAGCAGCTTAGAGACAGGGGGCTTCACAGATACGCAGTATTTT. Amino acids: CASSLETGGFTDTQYF.

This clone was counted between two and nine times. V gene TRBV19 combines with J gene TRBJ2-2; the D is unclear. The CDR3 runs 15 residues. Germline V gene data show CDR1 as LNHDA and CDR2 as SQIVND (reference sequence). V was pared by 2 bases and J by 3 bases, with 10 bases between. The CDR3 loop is CASSIPDRYTGELFF. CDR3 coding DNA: TGTGCCAGTAGTATACCGGACCGATACACCGGGGAGCTGTTTTTT.

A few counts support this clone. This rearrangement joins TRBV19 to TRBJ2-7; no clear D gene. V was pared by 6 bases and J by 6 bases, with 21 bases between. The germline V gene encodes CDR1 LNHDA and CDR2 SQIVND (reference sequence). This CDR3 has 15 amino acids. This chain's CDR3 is CASRRSESEHSEQYF. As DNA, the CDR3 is TGTGCCAGTAGGCGATCGGAGAGCGAACATTCCGAGCAGTACTTC.

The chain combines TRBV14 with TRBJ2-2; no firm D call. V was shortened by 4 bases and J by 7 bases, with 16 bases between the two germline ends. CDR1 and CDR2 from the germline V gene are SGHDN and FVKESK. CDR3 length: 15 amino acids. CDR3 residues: CASSLQGQIGGELFF. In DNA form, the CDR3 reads TGTGCCAGCAGCCTCCAAGGGCAAATTGGCGGGGAGCTGTTTTTT.

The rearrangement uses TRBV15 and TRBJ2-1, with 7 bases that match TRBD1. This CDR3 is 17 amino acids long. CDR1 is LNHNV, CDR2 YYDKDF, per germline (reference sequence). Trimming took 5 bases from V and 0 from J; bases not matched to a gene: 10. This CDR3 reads CATSPGGTASSYNEQFF. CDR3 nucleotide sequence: TGTGCCACCAGCCCAGGTGGGACAGCAAGCTCCTACAATGAGCAGTTCTTC.

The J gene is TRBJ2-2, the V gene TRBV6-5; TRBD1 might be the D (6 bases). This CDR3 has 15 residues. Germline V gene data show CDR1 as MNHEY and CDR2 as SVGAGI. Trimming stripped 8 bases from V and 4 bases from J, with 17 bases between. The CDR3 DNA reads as TGTGCCAGCCGAGGGGACACTGCTAGCACCGGGGAGCTGTTTTTT. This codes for CASRGDTASTGELFF.

CDR3 region: CASSASVSGNTIYF. The CDR3 DNA sequence: TGTGCCAGCAGCGCATCTGTCTCTGGAAACACCATATATTTT. The J gene is TRBJ1-3, the V gene TRBV9; D is undetermined. The V end lost 3 bases, the J end lost 0 bases, and 7 bases lay between the germline ends. CDR1 is SGDLS, CDR2 YYNGEE, per germline. The CDR3 loop spans 14 amino acids.

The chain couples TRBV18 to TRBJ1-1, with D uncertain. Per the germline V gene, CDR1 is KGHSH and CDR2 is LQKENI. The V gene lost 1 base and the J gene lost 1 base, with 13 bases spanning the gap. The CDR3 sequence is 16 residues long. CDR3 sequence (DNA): TGTGCCAGCTCACCACGCCAAGCAACTTCGAACACTGAAGCTTTCTTT. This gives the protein CASSPRQATSNTEAFF.

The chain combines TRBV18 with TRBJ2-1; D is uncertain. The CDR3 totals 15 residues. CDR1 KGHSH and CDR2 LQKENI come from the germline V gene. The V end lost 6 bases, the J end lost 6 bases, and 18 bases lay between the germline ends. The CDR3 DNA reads TGTGCCAGCTCCCCGCTGGCTGGCTCGGGCAATGAGCAGTTCTTC. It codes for CASSPLAGSGNEQFF.

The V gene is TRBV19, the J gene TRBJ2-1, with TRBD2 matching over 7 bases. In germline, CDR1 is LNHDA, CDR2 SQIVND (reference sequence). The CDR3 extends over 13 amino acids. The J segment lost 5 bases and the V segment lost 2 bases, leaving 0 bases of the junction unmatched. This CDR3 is CASSILADNEQFF. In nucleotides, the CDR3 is TGTGCCAGTAGTATACTAGCGGACAATGAGCAGTTCTTC.

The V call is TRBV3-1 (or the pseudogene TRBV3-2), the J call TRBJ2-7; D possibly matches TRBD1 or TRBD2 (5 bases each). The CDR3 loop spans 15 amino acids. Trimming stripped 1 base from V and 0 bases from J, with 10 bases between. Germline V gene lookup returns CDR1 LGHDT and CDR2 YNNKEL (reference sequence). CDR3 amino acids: CASSQAVGGSYEQYF. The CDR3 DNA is TGTGCCAGCAGCCAAGCTGTTGGGGGCTCCTACGAGCAGTACTTC.

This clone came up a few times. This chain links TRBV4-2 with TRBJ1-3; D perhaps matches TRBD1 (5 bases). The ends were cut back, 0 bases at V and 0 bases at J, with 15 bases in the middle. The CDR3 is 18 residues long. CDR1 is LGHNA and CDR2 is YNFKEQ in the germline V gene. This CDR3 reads CASSQDPPGRHSGNTIYF. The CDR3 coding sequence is TGTGCCAGCAGCCAAGACCCCCCAGGGAGACACTCTGGAAACACCATATATTTT.